Included here is one TCR beta chain sequence, with context. Its cognate antigen is unknown. The data are from a study of OX40 agonist ivuxolimab in advanced cancers. Study summary: Partial responses were recorded for three patients, including one with hepatocellular carcinoma and two with cutaneous melanoma. General study results and limits: Within 6 weeks, CD4+ and CD8+ blood T cells expanded clonally at 0.1 to 3.0 mg/kg. Individuals who were partial responders at 0.1-3.0 mg/kg had clonal expansion that ranked among the lowest.

Some clones are missing from TCRdb's copy, which holds only in-frame ones; the method was immunoSEQ multiplex PCR. The sample records 65,000 to 80,000 clones, 85% to 90% being singletons. The CDR3 contains 16 residues. Between the trimmed V and J ends, which lost 3 bases and 1 base, there was a span of 15 bases. Germline V gene sequence: CDR1 MDHEN, CDR2 SYDVKM. Baseline, cycle 4 day 1, and cycle 7 day 1 were the blood sampling points. This clonotype originated in an adult with an advanced solid tumor such as melanoma, head and neck, liver or kidney cancer. The chain links TRBV28 to TRBJ1-1, with D possibly TRBD1 on 6 matching bases. Sequenced here: CD4+ or CD8+ T cells sorted from blood, sampled in a trial of the OX40 agonist ivuxolimab. The CDR3, as DNA: TGTGCCAGCAGTTTTTTGTCCTGGGGGCAGAACACTGAAGCTTTCTTT. Its protein product is CASSFLSWGQNTEAFF.